The clone carrying this TCR beta chain has a count of ten or more. What it binds is unknown. The data stem from a study of T-cell reconstitution after alpha-beta-depleted transplantation in children. Germline V gene data show CDR1 as SGHVS and CDR2 as FQNEAQ. CDR3 length equals 14 residues. V was pared by 5 bases and J by 3 bases, with 13 bases between. Whole-study results and caveats: Some patients' high day-60 TCRbeta diversity was attributed to recipient cells surviving conditioning. The study reportedly traced alpha-beta T cells about two months after transplant to several hundred expanded graft clones. Newly made T cells mostly supplied T-cell counts and diversity one year after transplant.

As it was prepared, the TCRbeta library received unique molecular identifiers. MiXCR was run by TCRdb on the PCR reads, yielding one entry per CDR3 protein. In the table there are some 200,000 distinct CDR3 sequences, under 8.5% of which are singletons. V and J are TRBV7-8 and TRBJ1-2; D is undetermined. The sequencing used PBMCs, mostly from graft donor cells, collected 360 days after TCRalphabeta/CD19-depleted stem cell transplant. The source of this sequence is a male patient aged 2-15 years who had a stem cell transplant for acute myeloid leukemia, so the T cells may come from the graft donor. CDR3: CASSQQGSDYGYTF. Here the CDR3 DNA reads TGTGCCAGCAGCCAACAAGGGTCGGACTATGGCTACACCTTC. The complete variable domain, with remaining parts taken from reference TRBV7-8 and TRBJ1-2, reads GAGVSQSPRYKVAKRGQDVALRCDPISGHVSLFWYQQALGQGPEFLTYFQNEAQLDKSGLPSDRFFAERPEGSVSTLKIQRTQQEDSAVYLCASSQQGSDYGYTFGSGTRLTVV.